One TCR beta chain is described in this entry. The data are from a study of blood T cell repertoires in COVID-19. Whole-study context: The analysed material was cDNA or gDNA that came from T cells, B-cell-depleted T cells, or PBMCs.

Using immunoSEQ multiplex PCR, the repertoire was profiled, and TCRdb retains in-frame clones only, with some absent. The data show some 38,000 clones, about 85% seen once. In germline, CDR1 is LNHDA, CDR2 SQIVND (reference sequence). The CDR3 has 15 amino acids. V dropped 4 bases and J dropped 7 bases, with 17 bases sitting between them. This TCR came from a man aged 55 to 70 with COVID-19, enrolled during active disease. The chain carries TRBV19 and TRBJ1-5, with a weak D call TRBD1 (5 bases). Material: peripheral blood. The CDR3 DNA sequence: TGTGCCAGTAGTACTGGCAGCGGGGCCGGGCAGCCCCAGCATTTT. It codes for CASSTGSGAGQPQHF.